This T cell receptor (beta chain) was found in a study of OX40 agonist ivuxolimab in advanced cancers. V was trimmed by 3 bases and J by 0 bases, leaving 12 bases between them. The CDR3 sequence is 15 residues long. Germline-derived CDR1 and CDR2 are SGHTA and FQGNSA. The repertoire was sequenced with immunoSEQ multiplex PCR; TCRdb's copy has only in-frame clones and lacks some. The sample lists tens of thousands of clones; roughly 90% were seen once. General study results and limits: Relatively little clonal expansion, among the lowest observed, appeared in partial responders at 0.1-3.0 mg/kg. Fewer expanded clones were found on average in CD4+ than in CD8+ T cells.

This clone turned up a few times. Antigen unknown. V and J are TRBV7-2 and TRBJ2-7; D not resolved. This sequence originates from an adult with an advanced solid tumor such as melanoma, head and neck, liver or kidney cancer. The sample was CD4+ or CD8+ T cells sorted from blood, taken in a trial of the OX40 agonist ivuxolimab. CDR3 DNA: TGTGCCAGCAGCTTCGGGCGGCTGAGCTCCTACGAGCAGTACTTC. Encoded protein: CASSFGRLSSYEQYF.